The next 8 T cell receptor beta chains were all read from a single sample in a study of response to subunit inactivated influenza vaccine. TCRdb recomputed calls from the RT-PCR reads with MiXCR, one row per CDR3 protein. The table records 500,000 or so distinct CDR3 sequences, approximately 17% of them present only once. The source material was CD4+ T cells sorted from PBMCs, sampled approximately 25 months after vaccination. These receptors were collected from a man aged 50-75 years who received an inactivated influenza vaccine.

The chain combines TRBV4-1 with TRBJ1-4; unclear D gene. CDR1 and CDR2 from the germline V gene are MGHRA and YSYEKL. This CDR3 is 16 amino acids long. Trimming pared 4 bases from V and 5 bases from J, leaving 17 bases between. CDR3 DNA: TGCGCCAGCAGCCTAAGGATTGACACAAAAAATGAAAAACTGTTTTTT. Translation: CASSLRIDTKNEKLFF.

This clonotype was detected a few times. This sequence joins TRBV10-3 and TRBJ2-3, with D perhaps assigned TRBD1 or TRBD2 (6 bases each). Trimming cost V 4 bases and J 1 base, with 15 bases left between them. The length of the CDR3 is 16 residues. The germline CDR1 and CDR2 sequences are ENHRY and SYGVKD. The CDR3 loop reads CAISGGGSGGTDTQYF. In DNA form, the CDR3 reads TGTGCCATCAGTGGAGGGGGGTCAGGGGGCACAGATACGCAGTATTTT.

The chain recombines TRBV12-3 or TRBV12-4 with TRBJ2-7, with 7 positions matching TRBD1. V trimming: 3 bases; J trimming: 6 bases; junction bases outside the gene matches: 5. The CDR3 covers 13 residues. CDR3 bases: TGTGCCAGCAGTTTTACAGGGGAGACCGAGCAGTACTTC. This encodes CASSFTGETEQYF.

The rearrangement joins TRBV7-2 to TRBJ2-7; D is unclear. V was trimmed by 0 bases and J by 4 bases, leaving 10 bases between them. The germline V gene encodes CDR1 SGHTA and CDR2 FQGNSA. The CDR3 has 14 residues. The CDR3 loop is CASSLALFTYEQYF. For the CDR3, the DNA is TGTGCCAGCAGCTTAGCGCTTTTCACGTACGAGCAGTACTTC.

The rearrangement uses TRBV20-1 and TRBJ2-7; D gene uncertain. Germline V gene lookup returns CDR1 DFQATT and CDR2 SNEGSKA (reference sequence). The CDR3 has 13 residues. Trimming removed 2 bases at V and 7 bases at J, with 15 bases between. The CDR3: CSARSPGRTEQYF. DNA of the CDR3: TGCAGTGCTAGATCGCCGGGCCGCACTGAGCAGTACTTC.

The chain combines TRBV4-2 with TRBJ1-6; 10 bases are shared with TRBD1. This CDR3 has 19 residues. With V trimmed by 0 bases and J by 0 bases, 5 bases remained unmatched. The germline gives CDR1 LGHNA, CDR2 YNFKEQ. The CDR3 DNA reads TGTGCCAGCAGCCAAGATATCGGACAGGGGGGCTCCTATAATTCACCCCTCCACTTT. It is translated as CASSQDIGQGGSYNSPLHF.

V and J are TRBV12-3 or TRBV12-4 and TRBJ2-5; 10 nucleotides agree with TRBD1. The CDR3 is 15 amino acids. V dropped 6 bases and J dropped 2; count of bases not matched to a gene: 6. This CDR3 reads CASRPRDRGQETQYF. As DNA, the CDR3 is TGTGCCAGCAGGCCCCGGGACAGGGGTCAAGAGACCCAGTACTTC.

This clonotype was detected only a few times. The gene calls are TRBV20-1 and TRBJ1-6; possible D gene TRBD1, 5 bases. Trimming removed 3 bases at V and 7 bases at J, with 10 bases between. The CDR3 contains 13 residues. Germline V CDR1 and CDR2: DFQATT, SNEGSKA (reference sequence). CDR3 residues: CSASRALNSPLHF. CDR3 nucleotides: TGCAGTGCTAGCAGGGCCCTCAATTCACCCCTCCACTTT.